Listed below are T cell receptor beta chains from one sample, sequenced in a study of blood T cell repertoires in COVID-19. Using immunoSEQ multiplex PCR, the repertoire was profiled, and TCRdb retains in-frame clones only, with some absent. The top ten clones hold 12% of a sample with 150,000 to 200,000 clones, roughly 79% of them seen once. Sequencing was done on a sample of peripheral blood. These receptors all stem from a woman aged 80 or over with COVID-19, enrolled during active disease. CDR3s leave out the opening cysteine and the closing phenylalanine or tryptophan. Fields, in order: CDR3 length, V gene, clone size, CDR3 protein. Size tells how often a clone was seen (once, few, many) or the class of an expanded clone, and some rows leave it out.

CDR3 length: 15; V gene: TRBV25-1; clone size: .; CDR3 protein: ARISRSQLYSNQPQH
CDR3 length: 13; V gene: TRBV4-1; clone size: once; CDR3 protein: ASSDPGQLSFEQY
CDR3 length: 13; V gene: TRBV5-1; clone size: .; CDR3 protein: ASSPGTGSNQPQH
CDR3 length: 11; V gene: TRBV6-5; clone size: .; CDR3 protein: ASEASGYNEQF
CDR3 length: 10; V gene: TRBV3-1/TRBV3-2; clone size: .; CDR3 protein: ASSQGPYEQY
CDR3 length: 11; V gene: TRBV29-1; clone size: once; CDR3 protein: SAVEQGIYGYT
CDR3 length: 13; V gene: TRBV28; clone size: .; CDR3 protein: ASSLLGASNQPQH
CDR3 length: 13; V gene: TRBV6-6; clone size: .; CDR3 protein: ASSYSAGEGYGYT
CDR3 length: 11; V gene: TRBV4-2; clone size: .; CDR3 protein: ASSQGLRETQY
CDR3 length: 12; V gene: TRBV10-3; clone size: .; CDR3 protein: AIAGTGKGGELF
CDR3 length: 13; V gene: TRBV6-5; clone size: .; CDR3 protein: ASRFTSGITGELF
CDR3 length: 12; V gene: TRBV2; clone size: .; CDR3 protein: ASNDGGATDTQY
CDR3 length: 14; V gene: TRBV2; clone size: .; CDR3 protein: ASSVSGGSSSYEQY
CDR3 length: 11; V gene: TRBV10-3; clone size: .; CDR3 protein: AISVDRNSPLH
CDR3 length: 12; V gene: TRBV23-1; clone size: .; CDR3 protein: ASSQSRFHGEQY
CDR3 length: 14; V gene: TRBV19; clone size: .; CDR3 protein: ASSAGTGGPNEKLF
CDR3 length: 11; V gene: TRBV5-1; clone size: .; CDR3 protein: ASSLGGGEKLF
CDR3 length: 15; V gene: TRBV21-1; clone size: .; CDR3 protein: ASSKRTEKPNTGELF
CDR3 length: 13; V gene: TRBV6-2/TRBV6-3; clone size: .; CDR3 protein: ASSRGQLTNYGYT